A selection of T cell receptor beta chains follows, all from one sample in a study of cytomegalovirus exposure and HLA in healthy donors. The method was immunoSEQ multiplex PCR; TCRdb's version includes in-frame clones alone and lacks a portion of them. Found here are 150,000 to 200,000 clones, roughly 74% of them singletons; the top ten hold less than 9.5%. Sequencing was carried out using PBMCs. These TCRs come from a woman aged 40 to 50 in good health and CMV-seropositive. Both conserved end residues are part of each CDR3. A D gene is named only where the DNA matches it firmly. Clone size appears in some rows only: once, few, many, or a class for an expanded clone.

CASSLDRNTEAFF | TGTGCCAGCAGCTTGGATAGGAACACTGAAGCTTTCTTT | TRBV5-8 | . | . | TRBJ1-1
CASTRDRNYEQYF | TGTGCCAGCACGCGGGACAGAAACTACGAGCAGTACTTC | TRBV28 | . | . | TRBJ2-7
CASSATTGNEKLFF | TGTGCCAGCAGTGCCACGACAGGGAATGAAAAACTGTTTTTT | TRBV25-1 | few | TRBD1 | TRBJ1-4
CASSLTGHGGNEQFF | TGCGCCAGCAGCTTAACAGGGCACGGAGGCAATGAGCAGTTCTTC | TRBV5-1 | . | . | TRBJ2-1
CASSSGQGSGANVLTF | TGTGCCAGCAGCTCCGGACAGGGCTCTGGGGCCAACGTCCTGACTTTC | TRBV7-2 | . | TRBD1 | TRBJ2-6
CASSQERRTYRTYEQYF | TGCGCCAGCAGCCAAGAGAGAAGGACTTATCGAACCTACGAGCAGTACTTC | TRBV4-3 | . | . | TRBJ2-7
CASSLAGRNTEAFF | TGTGCCAGCAGCTTAGCGGGGAGGAACACTGAAGCTTTCTTT | TRBV7-9 | . | . | TRBJ1-1
CASNTGRLNSPLHF | TGTGCCAGCAACACCGGGAGACTTAATTCACCCCTCCACTTT | TRBV6-1 | once | . | TRBJ1-6
CASSQRQGADGYTF | TGTGCCAGCAGCCAACGACAGGGGGCAGATGGCTACACCTTC | TRBV11-2 | . | TRBD1 | TRBJ1-2
CASSRGGGGNQPQHF | TGTGCCAGCAGTCGAGGGGGGGGTGGCAATCAGCCCCAGCATTTT | TRBV25-1 | . | . | TRBJ1-5